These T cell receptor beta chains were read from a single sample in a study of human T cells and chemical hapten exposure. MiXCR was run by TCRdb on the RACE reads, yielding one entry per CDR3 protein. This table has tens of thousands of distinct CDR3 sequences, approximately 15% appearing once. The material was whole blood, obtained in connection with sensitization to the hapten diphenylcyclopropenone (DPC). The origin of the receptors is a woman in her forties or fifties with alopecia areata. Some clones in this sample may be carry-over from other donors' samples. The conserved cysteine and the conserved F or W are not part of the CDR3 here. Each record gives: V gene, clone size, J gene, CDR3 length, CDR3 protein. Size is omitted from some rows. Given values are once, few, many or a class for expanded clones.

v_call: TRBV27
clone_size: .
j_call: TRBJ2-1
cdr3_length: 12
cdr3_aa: ASTDSSSYNEQF

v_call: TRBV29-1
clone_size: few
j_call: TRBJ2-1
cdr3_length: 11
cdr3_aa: SAPLVDYNEQF

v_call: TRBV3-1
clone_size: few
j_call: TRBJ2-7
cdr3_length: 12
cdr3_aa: ASESSGDSYEQY

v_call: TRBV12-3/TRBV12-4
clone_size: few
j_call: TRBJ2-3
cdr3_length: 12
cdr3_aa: ASLPGLATDTQY

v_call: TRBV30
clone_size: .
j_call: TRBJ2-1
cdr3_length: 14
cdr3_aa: AWSVSTSGVYNEQF

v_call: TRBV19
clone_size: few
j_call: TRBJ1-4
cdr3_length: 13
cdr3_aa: ASSQLTAAREKLF

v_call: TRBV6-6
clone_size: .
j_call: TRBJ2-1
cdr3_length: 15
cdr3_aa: ASSYSHSAGNYNEQF

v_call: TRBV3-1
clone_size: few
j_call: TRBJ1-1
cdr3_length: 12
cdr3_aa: ASSQETGNTEAF

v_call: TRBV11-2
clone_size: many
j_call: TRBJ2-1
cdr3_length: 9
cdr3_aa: ASSLVIEQF

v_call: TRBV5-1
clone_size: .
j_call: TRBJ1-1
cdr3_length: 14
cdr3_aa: ASSWTQTTGGTEAF

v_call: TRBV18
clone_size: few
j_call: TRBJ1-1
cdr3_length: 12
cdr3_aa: ASSPQKANTEAF

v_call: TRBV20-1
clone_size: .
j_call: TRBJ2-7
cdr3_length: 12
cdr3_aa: SAERTSGDYEQY

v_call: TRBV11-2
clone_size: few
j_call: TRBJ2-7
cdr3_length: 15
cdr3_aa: ASSSAGLAGATAEQY

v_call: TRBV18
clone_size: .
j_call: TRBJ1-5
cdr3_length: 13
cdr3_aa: ASSPSGADNQPQH

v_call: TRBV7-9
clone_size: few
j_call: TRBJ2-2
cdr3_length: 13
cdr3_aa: ASSFGISNTGELF

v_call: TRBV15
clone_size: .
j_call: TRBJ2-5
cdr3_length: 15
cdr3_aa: ATSRPTGGTGQETQY

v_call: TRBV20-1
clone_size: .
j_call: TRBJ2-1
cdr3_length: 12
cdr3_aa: SASDRRGRNEQF

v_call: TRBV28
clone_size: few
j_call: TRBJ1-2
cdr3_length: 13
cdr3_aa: ASSLAPGQGFGYT

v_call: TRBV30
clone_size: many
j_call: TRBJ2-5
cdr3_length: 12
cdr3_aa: ALESASYQETQY

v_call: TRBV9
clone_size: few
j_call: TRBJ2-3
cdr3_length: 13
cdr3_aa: ASSASGTSTDTQY

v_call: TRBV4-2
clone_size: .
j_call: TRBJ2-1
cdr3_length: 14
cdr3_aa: ASSQGDPSRTHEQF

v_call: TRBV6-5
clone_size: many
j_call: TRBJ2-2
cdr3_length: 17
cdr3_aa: ASSYSPLAGAGYTGELF

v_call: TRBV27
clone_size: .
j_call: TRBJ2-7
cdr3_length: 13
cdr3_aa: ASSLGTGGLYEQY

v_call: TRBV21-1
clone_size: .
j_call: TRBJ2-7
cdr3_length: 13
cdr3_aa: ASSKARATDYEQY

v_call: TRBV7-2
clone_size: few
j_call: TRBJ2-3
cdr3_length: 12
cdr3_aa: ASSLDRGGDTQY

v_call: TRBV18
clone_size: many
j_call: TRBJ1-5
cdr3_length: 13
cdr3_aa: ASSGDRNSNQPQH

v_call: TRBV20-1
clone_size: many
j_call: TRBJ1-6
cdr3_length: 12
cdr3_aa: SAHPPGTDSPLH

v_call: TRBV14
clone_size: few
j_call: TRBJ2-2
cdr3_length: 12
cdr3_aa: ASSQGRSTGELF

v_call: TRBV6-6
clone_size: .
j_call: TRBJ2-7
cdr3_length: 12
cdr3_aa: ASSPRQETYEQY

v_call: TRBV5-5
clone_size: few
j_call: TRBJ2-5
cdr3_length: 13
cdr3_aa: ASSEQGALQETQY

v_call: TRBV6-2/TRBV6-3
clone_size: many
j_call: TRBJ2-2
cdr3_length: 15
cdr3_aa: ASSYGRQGIVSGELF

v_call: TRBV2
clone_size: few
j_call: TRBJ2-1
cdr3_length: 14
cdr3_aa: ASSRRGDSRNNEQF

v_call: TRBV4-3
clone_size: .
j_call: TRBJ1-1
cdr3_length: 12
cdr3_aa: ASSQGSDYTEAF

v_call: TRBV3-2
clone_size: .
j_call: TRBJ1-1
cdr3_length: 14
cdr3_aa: ASSQLRDRESTEAF

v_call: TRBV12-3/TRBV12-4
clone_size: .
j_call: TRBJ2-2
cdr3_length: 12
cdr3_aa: ASQGQVNTGELF

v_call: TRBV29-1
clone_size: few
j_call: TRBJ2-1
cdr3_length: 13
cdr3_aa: SVAPGTGLNNEQF

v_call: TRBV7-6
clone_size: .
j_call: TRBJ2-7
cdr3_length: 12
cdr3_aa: ASSLGDGPYEQY

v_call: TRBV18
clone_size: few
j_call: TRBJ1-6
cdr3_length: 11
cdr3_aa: ASSQDRNSPLH

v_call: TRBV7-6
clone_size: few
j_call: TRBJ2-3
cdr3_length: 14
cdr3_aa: ASSLRAGASTDTQY

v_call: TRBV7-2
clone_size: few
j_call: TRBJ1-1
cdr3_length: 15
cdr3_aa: ASSLGGTPHMNTEAF

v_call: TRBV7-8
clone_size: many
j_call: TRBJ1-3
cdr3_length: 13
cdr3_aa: ASTDNRGTGNTIY

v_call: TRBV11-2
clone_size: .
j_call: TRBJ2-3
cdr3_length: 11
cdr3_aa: ASSLPATDTQY

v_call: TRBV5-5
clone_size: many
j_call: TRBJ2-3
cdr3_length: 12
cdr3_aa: ASSSGPSTDTQY

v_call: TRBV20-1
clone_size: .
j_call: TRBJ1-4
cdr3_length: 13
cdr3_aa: SARDRVGLNEKLF

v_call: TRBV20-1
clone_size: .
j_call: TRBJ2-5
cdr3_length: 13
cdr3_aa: SATLTGEDAETQY

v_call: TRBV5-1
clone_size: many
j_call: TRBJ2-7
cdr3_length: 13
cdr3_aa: ASSLVPESSYEQY

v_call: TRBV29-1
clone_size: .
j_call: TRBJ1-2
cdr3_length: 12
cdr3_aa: SGFHSTGLDGYT

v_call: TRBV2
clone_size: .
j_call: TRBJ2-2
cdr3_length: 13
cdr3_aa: ASSELRAITGELF

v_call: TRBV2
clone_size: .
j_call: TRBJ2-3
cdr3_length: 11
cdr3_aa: ASIQGTTDTQY

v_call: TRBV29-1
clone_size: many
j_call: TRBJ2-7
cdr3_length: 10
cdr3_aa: SVQATTYEQY

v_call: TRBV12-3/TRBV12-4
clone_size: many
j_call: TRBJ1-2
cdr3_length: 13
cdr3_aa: ASSRTQTGAYGYT

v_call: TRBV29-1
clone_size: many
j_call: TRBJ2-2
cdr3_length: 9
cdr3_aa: SVGETGELF

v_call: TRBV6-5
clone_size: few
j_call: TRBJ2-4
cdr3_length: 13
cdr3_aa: ASSPAVIAKNIQY

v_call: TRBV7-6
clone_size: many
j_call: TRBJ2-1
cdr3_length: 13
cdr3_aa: ASSLGLTPENEQF

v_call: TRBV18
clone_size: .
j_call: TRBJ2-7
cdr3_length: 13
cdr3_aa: ASSPPGTGAYEQY